The present TCR beta chain was sequenced within a study of early T cells in non-severe SARS-CoV-2 infection. This clonotype has a count of ten or more. Its target is not known. Unique molecular identifiers were affixed to single, distinct cDNA molecules. From the 5' RACE reads, TCRdb called clonotypes with MiXCR, one entry per CDR3 protein. Altogether 55,000 to 85,000 distinct CDR3 sequences are present, 10% to 15% being singletons, with the ten largest covering 3.5% to 5.5%. Study findings and constraints: Matching with VDJdb favored anti-spike CD8 responses (missing private and CD4 specificities).

The CDR3 is 15 residues long. From germline, CDR1 is DFQATT and CDR2 SNEGSKA (reference sequence). Trimming stripped 5 bases from V and 2 bases from J, with 19 bases between. V is TRBV20-1 and J is TRBJ2-7; D might be TRBD1 (6 bases). The sequencing input was whole blood. The TCR was taken from an adult who was a healthcare worker with PCR-confirmed SARS-CoV-2 infection or an uninfected control (not recorded which). The CDR3 sequence: CSALSGQGPAYEQYF. CDR3 sequence (DNA): TGCAGTGCTCTCTCGGGACAAGGGCCCGCCTACGAGCAGTACTTC.